These 12 T cell receptor beta chains share one sample of origin, sequenced in a study of blood T cell repertoires in COVID-19 (dated by TCRdb to about 2020). The library was prepared using the immunoSEQ multiplex PCR assay. TCRdb retrieved this table from immuneACCESS and kept in-frame rearrangements only. Not all clones are present; in checked studies, unresolved V genes account for under half, and no reason is known for the remainder. The table for this sample lists hundreds of thousands of clones; approximately 90% of them were counted only once. The ten top clones hold 2% to 2.5% of the sample. The specimen was peripheral blood. These receptors originate from a woman in her forties who had recovered from COVID-19.

CDR3 protein: CASSPLGGEQFF. CDR3 sequence (DNA): TGTGCCAGCAGCCCCCTGGGAGGCGAGCAGTTCTTC. The chain employs TRBV11-2 and TRBJ2-1; a possible D gene is TRBD2 (6 bases). The CDR3 has 12 residues. CDR1 is SGHAT, CDR2 FQNNGV, per germline. Trimming removed 5 bases from V and 10 bases from J, with 12 bases in between.

In the case of this clone: The identical CDR3 is also encoded by other nucleotide sequences in the sample. The gene calls are TRBV27 and TRBJ2-6; D not resolved. CDR3 size: 15 residues. CDR1 is MNHEY and CDR2 is SMNVEV in the germline V gene (reference sequence). V was pared by 6 bases and J by 1 base, with 10 bases between. In nucleotides, the CDR3 is TGTGCCAGCAGCCTGTCGTTATCTGGGGCCAACGTCCTGACTTTC. Translating it yields CASSLSLSGANVLTF.

This chain joins TRBV9 and TRBJ2-7; 9 bases map to TRBD1. V lost 4 bases and J lost 2; bases outside the gene matches: 7. Per germline, CDR1 SGDLS and CDR2 YYNGEE. The CDR3 runs to 15 residues. CDR3 amino acids: CASSSPGQGPYEQYF. The CDR3 DNA reads TGTGCCAGCAGCTCACCGGGACAGGGCCCCTACGAGCAGTACTTC. The full variable domain, rest sourced from reference TRBV9 and TRBJ2-7, is DSGVTQTPKHLITATGQRVTLRCSPRSGDLSVYWYQQSLDQGLQFLIQYYNGEERAKGNILERFSAQQFPDLHSELNLSSLELGDSALYFCASSSPGQGPYEQYFGPGTRLTVT.

The V call is TRBV4-3, the J call TRBJ2-7; 9 nucleotides agree with TRBD1. Per germline, CDR1 LGHNA and CDR2 YSLEER. The length of the CDR3 is 14 residues. J was trimmed by 9 bases and V by 2 bases; bases with no gene match: 8. For the CDR3, the DNA is TGCGCCAGCAGCCAAAAACAGGGGGCTAGCGGGCAGTACTTC. Amino acid sequence: CASSQKQGASGQYF.

The V gene is TRBV19, the J gene TRBJ2-5; 10 bases map to TRBD2. V lost 4 bases to trimming and J lost 2 bases; unmatched junction nucleotides: 7. CDR1 and CDR2 (germline): LNHDA, SQIVND (reference sequence). The CDR3 consists of 16 residues. CDR3 sequence: CASSTVAGGYQETQYF. CDR3 in DNA: TGTGCCAGTAGTACCGTAGCGGGGGGTTATCAAGAGACCCAGTACTTC.

This clone was detected once. V usage is TRBV27 and J usage is TRBJ1-2; TRBD1 matches 9 bases. This CDR3 contains 17 residues. V shed 3 bases and J 2 bases; nucleotides not matched to a gene: 10. Germline CDR1 reads MNHEY; CDR2 reads SMNVEV (reference sequence). The DNA for the CDR3 is TGTGCCAGCAGTTTGGGTTCCGGGACAGGGCTCAACTATGGCTACACCTTC. Encoded protein: CASSLGSGTGLNYGYTF.

This clone has only one observation. The rearrangement uses TRBV7-3 and TRBJ2-7, with 13 bases that match TRBD2. The germline V gene has CDR1 SGHTA and CDR2 FQGTGA. This CDR3 has 15 amino acids. The trim removed 5 bases at V and 3 bases at J, leaving 4 bases unmatched. CDR3 sequence (DNA): TGTGCCAGCAGCCGCGGACTAGCGGGAGTCTACGAGCAGTACTTC. This encodes CASSRGLAGVYEQYF.

The chain carries TRBV18 and TRBJ2-1, with 16 bases aligning to TRBD2. After removal of 6 bases from V and 13 bases from J, the junction contained 12 bases not matched to a gene. CDR3 length equals 16 residues. Germline V lookup: CDR1 KGHSH, CDR2 LQKENI. The DNA for the CDR3 is TGTGCCAGCTCGTCCACGGGACTAGCGGGAGGGCTCTATCAGTTCTTC. This codes for CASSSTGLAGGLYQFF.

In nucleotides, the CDR3 is TGTGCCAGCAGCTTAGGAGCGGGGGTGATGACAGGGTCCCAGCATTTT. Protein sequence: CASSLGAGVMTGSQHF. The V gene is TRBV11-2, the J gene TRBJ1-5; 7 bases fit TRBD1. The junction had 14 bases not matched to a gene; V was cut back by 1 base and J by 11 bases. Germline V gene lookup returns CDR1 SGHAT and CDR2 FQNNGV. The CDR3 spans 16 residues.

V usage is TRBV4-3 and J usage is TRBJ1-2, with 10 bases matching TRBD1. Germline V gene lookup returns CDR1 LGHNA and CDR2 YSLEER. CDR3 length: 17 amino acids. The V segment lost 1 base and the J segment 2 bases; nucleotides outside the gene matches: 7. CDR3 in amino acids: CASSQGGQGELNYGYTF. CDR3 sequence (DNA): TGCGCCAGCAGCCAAGGAGGACAGGGGGAATTGAACTATGGCTACACCTTC.

Turning to this clone: The junction departs from germline at one end; a sequencing error may be responsible. The chain carries TRBV3-1 (or the pseudogene TRBV3-2) and TRBJ2-6; TRBD1 matches at 11 bases. CDR1 is LGHDT, CDR2 YNNKEL, per germline (reference sequence). The CDR3 loop spans 18 amino acids. This CDR3 reads CASSQGQGAISGANVLTF. As DNA, the CDR3 is TGTGCCAGCAGTCAAGGACAGGGGGCTATCTCTGGGGCCAACGTCCTGACTTTC.

This clone was detected only a few times. This chain joins TRBV6-6 and TRBJ1-5, with a tentative D call TRBD1 (5 bases). Germline loops: CDR1 MNHNY, CDR2 SVGAGI (reference sequence). Trimming removed 7 bases from V and 0 bases from J, with 16 bases in between. CDR3 length: 16 amino acids. CDR3 coding DNA: TGTGCCAGCATTGGTGCAGGGCCTCATAGCAATCAGCCCCAGCATTTT. Translated: CASIGAGPHSNQPQHF.